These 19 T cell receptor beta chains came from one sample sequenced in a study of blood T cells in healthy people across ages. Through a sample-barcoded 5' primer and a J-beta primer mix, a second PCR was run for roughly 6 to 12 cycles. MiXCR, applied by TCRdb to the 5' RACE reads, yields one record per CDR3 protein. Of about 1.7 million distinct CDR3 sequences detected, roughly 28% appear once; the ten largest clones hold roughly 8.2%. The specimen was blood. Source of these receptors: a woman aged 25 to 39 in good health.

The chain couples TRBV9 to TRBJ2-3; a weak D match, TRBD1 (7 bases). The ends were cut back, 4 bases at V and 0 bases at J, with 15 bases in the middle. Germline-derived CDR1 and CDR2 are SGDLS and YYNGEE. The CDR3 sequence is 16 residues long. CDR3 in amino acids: CASSSQGEDSTDTQYF. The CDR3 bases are TGTGCCAGCAGCTCCCAGGGGGAGGATAGCACAGATACGCAGTATTTT.

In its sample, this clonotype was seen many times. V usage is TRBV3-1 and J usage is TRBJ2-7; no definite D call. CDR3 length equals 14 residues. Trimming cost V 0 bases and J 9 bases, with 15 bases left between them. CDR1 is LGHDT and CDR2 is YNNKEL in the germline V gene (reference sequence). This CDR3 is CASSQEVVKGGQYF. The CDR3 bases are TGTGCCAGCAGCCAAGAGGTCGTCAAAGGTGGGCAGTACTTC.

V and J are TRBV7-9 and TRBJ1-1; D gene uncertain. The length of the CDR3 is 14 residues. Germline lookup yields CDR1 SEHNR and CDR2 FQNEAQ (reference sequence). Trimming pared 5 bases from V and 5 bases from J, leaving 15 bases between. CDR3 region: CASSPPLERTEAFF. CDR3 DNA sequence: TGTGCCAGCAGCCCTCCTCTGGAGAGGACTGAAGCTTTCTTT. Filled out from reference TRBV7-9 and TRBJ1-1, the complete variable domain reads DTGVSQNPRHKITKRGQNVTFRCDPISEHNRLYWYRQTLGQGPEFLTYFQNEAQLEKSRLLSDRFSAERPKGSFSTLEIQRTEQGDSAMYLCASSPPLERTEAFFGQGTRLTVV.

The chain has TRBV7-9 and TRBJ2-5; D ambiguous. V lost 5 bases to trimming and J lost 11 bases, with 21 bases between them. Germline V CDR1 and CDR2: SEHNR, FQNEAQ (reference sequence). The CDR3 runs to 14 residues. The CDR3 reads CASSPQTLDLGQYF. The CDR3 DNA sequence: TGTGCCAGCAGCCCCCAGACTCTCGATTTGGGGCAGTACTTC.

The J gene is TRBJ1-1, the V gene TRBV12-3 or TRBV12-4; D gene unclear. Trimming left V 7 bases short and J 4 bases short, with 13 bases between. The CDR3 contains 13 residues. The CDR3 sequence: CASTPQSATEAFF. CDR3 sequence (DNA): TGTGCCAGCACCCCTCAGTCTGCCACTGAAGCTTTCTTT.

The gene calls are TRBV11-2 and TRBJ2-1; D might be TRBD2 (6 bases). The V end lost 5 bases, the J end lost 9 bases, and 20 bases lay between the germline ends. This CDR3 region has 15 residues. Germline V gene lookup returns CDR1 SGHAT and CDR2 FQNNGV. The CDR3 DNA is TGTGCCAGCAGCCTCGTTACGAACAGAGCGGGTGAGCAGTTCTTC. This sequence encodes CASSLVTNRAGEQFF.

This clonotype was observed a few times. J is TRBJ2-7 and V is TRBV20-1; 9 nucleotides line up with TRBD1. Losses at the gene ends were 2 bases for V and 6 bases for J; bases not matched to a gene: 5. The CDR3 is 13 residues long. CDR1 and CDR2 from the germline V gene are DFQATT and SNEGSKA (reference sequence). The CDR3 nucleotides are TGCAGTGCTAGACAGGGACAGGGCGGCGAGCAGTACTTC. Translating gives CSARQGQGGEQYF.

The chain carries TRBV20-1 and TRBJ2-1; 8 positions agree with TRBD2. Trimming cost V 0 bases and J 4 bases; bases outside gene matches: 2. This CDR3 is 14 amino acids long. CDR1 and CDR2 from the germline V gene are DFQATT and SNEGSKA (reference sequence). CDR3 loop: CSAREAGGYNEQFF. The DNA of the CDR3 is TGCAGTGCTAGAGAGGCGGGGGGATACAATGAGCAGTTCTTC.

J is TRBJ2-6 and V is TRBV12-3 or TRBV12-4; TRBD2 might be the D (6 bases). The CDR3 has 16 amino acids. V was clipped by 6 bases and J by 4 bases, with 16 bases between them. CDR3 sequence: CASRPAGLGGANVLTF. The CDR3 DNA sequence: TGTGCCAGCAGGCCCGCGGGGCTGGGCGGGGCCAACGTCCTGACTTTC.

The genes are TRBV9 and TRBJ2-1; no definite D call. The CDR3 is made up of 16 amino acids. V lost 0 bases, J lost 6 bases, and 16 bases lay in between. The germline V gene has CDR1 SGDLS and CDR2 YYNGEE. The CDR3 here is CASSVASGSERNEQFF. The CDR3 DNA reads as TGTGCCAGCAGCGTAGCCTCCGGGTCAGAGCGCAATGAGCAGTTCTTC. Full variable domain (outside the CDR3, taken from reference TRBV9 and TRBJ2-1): DSGVTQTPKHLITATGQRVTLRCSPRSGDLSVYWYQQSLDQGLQFLIQYYNGEERAKGNILERFSAQQFPDLHSELNLSSLELGDSALYFCASSVASGSERNEQFFGPGTRLTVL.

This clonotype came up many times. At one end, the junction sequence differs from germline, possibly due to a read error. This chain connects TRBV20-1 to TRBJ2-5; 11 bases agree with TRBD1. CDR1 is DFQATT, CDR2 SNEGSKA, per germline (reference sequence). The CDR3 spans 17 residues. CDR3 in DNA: TGCAGTGCCAGAGGGACAGGGGGGAAGGGGCCTCAAGAGACCCAGTACTTC. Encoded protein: CSARGTGGKGPQETQYF.

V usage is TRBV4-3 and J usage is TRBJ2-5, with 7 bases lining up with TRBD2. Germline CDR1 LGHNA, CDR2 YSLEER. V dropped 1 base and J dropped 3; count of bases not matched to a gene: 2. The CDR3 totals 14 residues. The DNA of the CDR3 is TGCGCCAGCAGCCAAGTGCTAGCGGAAGAGACCCAGTACTTC. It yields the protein CASSQVLAEETQYF.

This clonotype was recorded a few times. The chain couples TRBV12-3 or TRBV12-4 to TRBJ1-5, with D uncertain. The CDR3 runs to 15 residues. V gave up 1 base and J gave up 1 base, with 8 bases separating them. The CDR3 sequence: CASSLVALSNQPQHF. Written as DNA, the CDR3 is TGTGCCAGCAGTTTAGTGGCCCTGAGCAATCAGCCCCAGCATTTT.

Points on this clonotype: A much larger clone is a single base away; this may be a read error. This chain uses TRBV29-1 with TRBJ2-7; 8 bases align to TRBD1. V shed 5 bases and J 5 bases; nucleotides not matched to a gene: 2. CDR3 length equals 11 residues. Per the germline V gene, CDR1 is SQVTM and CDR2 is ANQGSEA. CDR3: CSVTGGNEQYF. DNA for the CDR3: TGCAGCGTTACAGGGGGTAACGAGCAGTACTTC.

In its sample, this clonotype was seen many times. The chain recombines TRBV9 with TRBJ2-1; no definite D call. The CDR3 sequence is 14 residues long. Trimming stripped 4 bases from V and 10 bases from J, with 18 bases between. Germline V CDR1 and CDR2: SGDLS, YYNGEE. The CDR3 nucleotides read TGTGCCAGCAGCCCCCAACCGGGCTTGGGAGAGCAGTTCTTC. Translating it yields CASSPQPGLGEQFF.

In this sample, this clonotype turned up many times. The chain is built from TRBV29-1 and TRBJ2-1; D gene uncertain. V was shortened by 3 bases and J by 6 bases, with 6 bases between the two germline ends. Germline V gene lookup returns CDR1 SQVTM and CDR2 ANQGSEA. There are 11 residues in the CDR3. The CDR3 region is CSVDPFNEQFF. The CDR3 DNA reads TGCAGCGTTGACCCCTTCAATGAGCAGTTCTTC.

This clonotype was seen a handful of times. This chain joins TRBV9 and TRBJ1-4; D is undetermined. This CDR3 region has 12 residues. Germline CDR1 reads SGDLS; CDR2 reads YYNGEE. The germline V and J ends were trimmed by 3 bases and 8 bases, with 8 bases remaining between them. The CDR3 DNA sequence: TGTGCCAGCAGCGACGGCAGGGAAAAACTGTTTTTT. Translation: CASSDGREKLFF.

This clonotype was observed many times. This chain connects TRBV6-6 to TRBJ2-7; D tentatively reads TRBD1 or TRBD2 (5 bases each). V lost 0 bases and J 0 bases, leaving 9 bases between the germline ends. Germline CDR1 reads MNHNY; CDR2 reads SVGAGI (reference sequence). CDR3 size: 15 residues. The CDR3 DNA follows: TGTGCCAGCAGTTACTCGTGGGGGAGCTCCTACGAGCAGTACTTC. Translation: CASSYSWGSSYEQYF.

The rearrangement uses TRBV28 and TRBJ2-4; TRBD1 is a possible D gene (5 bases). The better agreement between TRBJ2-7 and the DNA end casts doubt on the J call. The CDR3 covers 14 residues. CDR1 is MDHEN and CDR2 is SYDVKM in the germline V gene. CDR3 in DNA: TGTGCCAGCAGTTTATCGGCAGGGTCTGGCGAGCAGTACTTC. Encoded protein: CASSLSAGSGEQYF.